This note documents a single TCR beta chain sequence. These data originate in a study of T cell responses to AZD1222 COVID-19 vaccine. V gave up 2 bases and J gave up 3 bases, with 6 bases separating them. Germline values: CDR1 LNHDA, CDR2 SQIVND (reference sequence). There are 13 residues in the CDR3. TCRdb keeps only in-frame clones here, not all; method: immunoSEQ multiplex PCR. The table shows 150,000 or so clones, with more than 85% occurring only once. The specimen comprised peripheral blood, sampled 28 days after the second AZD1222 dose. The TCR comes from an adult who received the AZD1222 COVID-19 vaccine. The rearrangement uses TRBV19 and TRBJ2-3; no definite D call. The CDR3 sequence is CASSISRTDTQYF. CDR3 in DNA: TGTGCCAGTAGTATATCAAGGACAGATACGCAGTATTTT.